This T cell receptor (beta chain) was captured in a study of PD-1 blockade in classical Hodgkin lymphoma (dated by TCRdb to about 2020). Looking at the study overall: Nivolumab dosing was 3 mg/kg intravenously every 2 weeks, continuing until either disease progression or unacceptable toxicity. A peripheral blood immune signature of response to PD-1 blockade in classical Hodgkin lymphoma was defined using TCR beta sequencing and CyTOF.

The CDR3 numbers 15 residues from cysteine through phenylalanine. The entry retains the CDR3 DNA only, 45 bases that are in frame from base 1. CDR1 MGHDK and CDR2 SYGVNS are derived from the germline V gene. Germline trimming amounts to 3 bases on V and 6 bases on J, with 6 as the count of junction bases outside the gene matches. The Qiagen DNeasy kit was used to extract genomic DNA both from unsorted PBMCs and from the negatively selected CD4+ and CD8+ fractions. Amplification of TCR beta CDR3 regions was done by immunoSEQ multiplex PCR with primers that anneal to V and J segments. A synthetic immune receptor repertoire was used to minimize amplification bias, and any remaining bias was removed computationally after sequencing. In the original analysis: Repertoire diversity was quantified as the Shannon entropy index using custom Python scripts. Unsorted, CD4+ and CD8+ repertoires were analyzed separately, except for combined analyses in which CD4+ and CD8+ sequences were merged in silico. A clone was considered expanded if an increase in frequency of at least 2-fold after treatment relative to C1D1 was found, and a pseudocount of 0.5 was applied to clones undetected at baseline. Clones with 0 or 1 copy at C1D1 were defined as singleton clones, while clones with 2 or more copies were defined as non-singleton clones. Clones expanded in unsorted samples were annotated as CD4+, CD8+ or unknown by matching protein sequences in sorted samples from the same patient. Wilcoxon tests on paired samples were used to test diversity changes from C1D1 to C4D1. TCRdb obtained this table from immuneACCESS and retained in-frame rearrangements with V and J assigned. These tables miss some clones; where compared with another copy, unresolved V genes account for less than half of the shortfall, and the remainder is unexplained. V and J calls and clone size are those listed in that table; D and trimming were worked out from the DNA. Here the sample has about 19,000 clones; about 85% occur a single time. Of the sample, 18% is held by the ten largest clones.

Study-wide findings and limitations: Lower diversity was seen in patients whose nivolumab began less than 1 year after ASCT, and these patients were left out of later analyses so that immune reconstitution would not confound the results. By C4D1, a significant rise was seen in CD4+ TCR diversity but not in CD8+ TCR diversity (p=0.0027 vs p=0.16), and the rise was most apparent among complete responders (p=0.02). Baseline TCR diversity was reported to be lower in newly diagnosed patients than in healthy donors, and even lower in relapsed/refractory patients. Trial patients with a complete response had baseline diversity similar to that of newly diagnosed patients, while partial responders and progressors had significantly lower diversity. The study was restricted to a single clinical trial cohort, and the causes of repertoire differences, possibly disease activity or prior therapy, were left undefined.

This clone is a singleton in its sample. This clone's antigen is unknown. No base quality values were provided; no much bigger clone lies one nucleotide off. The sample's time point, from its label and the paper: cycle 2 day 1 (C2D1) of nivolumab. Every trial patient had relapsed following autologous stem cell transplantation, and prior brentuximab vedotin exposure was what differed among cohorts A, B and C. The trial cohort was composed of about 53 patients with relapsed/refractory classical Hodgkin lymphoma, for whom complete response, partial response or progressive disease was recorded as best overall response. Trial patients were treated with single-agent nivolumab in the multi-cohort phase II CheckMate 205 trial. An independent review committee assessed best overall response using the 2007 International Working Group response criteria. Trial PBMCs were obtained immediately prior to nivolumab initiation (C1D1) and on therapy at cycle 2 day 1 and cycle 4 day 1. After peripheral blood was drawn into 8 mL Vacutainer Cell Preparation Tubes, PBMCs were isolated by centrifugation and then cryopreserved.

The chain is encoded by TRBV25-1 joined to TRBJ1-5; 9 central bases correspond to TRBD1. The source material was peripheral blood mononuclear cells (PBMCs), sampled before the second cycle of nivolumab. The receptor was derived from a human donor with classical Hodgkin lymphoma. The CDR3 reads CASSEGQGGTQPQHF. The DNA reads as follows: TGTGCCAGCAGTGAGGGACAGGGTGGCACTCAGCCCCAGCATTTT.